One and the same sample provided the 5 T cell receptor beta chains below, sequenced in a study of control samples from healthy donors and cancer patients. Libraries were prepared by immunoSEQ multiplex PCR; TCRdb keeps only in-frame clonotypes and omits some of them. The table has fewer than 120,000 clones, approximately 90% seen once. Source material: PBMCs. The receptors shown here come from a woman aged 55-75 years with lung cancer.

This chain connects TRBV6-1 to TRBJ2-1; the D gene is possibly TRBD2 (5 bases). CDR3 length: 15 residues. The germline V gene encodes CDR1 MNHNS and CDR2 SASEGT. V was cut by 3 bases and J by 3 bases, with 12 bases left in between. CDR3 sequence reads: CASSDNLASYNEQFF. CDR3 DNA: TGTGCCAGCAGTGACAATCTAGCAAGCTACAATGAGCAGTTCTTC.

This clone turned up a few times. The sample carries other DNA sequences with the same CDR3. The J gene is TRBJ1-5, the V gene TRBV19, with D uncertain. CDR1 is LNHDA and CDR2 is SQIVND in the germline V gene (reference sequence). The V gene lost 3 bases and the J gene lost 6 bases, with 12 bases spanning the gap. The CDR3 is made up of 14 amino acids. Here the CDR3 reads CASSMGGEGQPQHF. In DNA form, the CDR3 reads TGTGCCAGTAGTATGGGTGGAGAAGGTCAGCCCCAGCATTTT.

V gene TRBV27 combines with J gene TRBJ1-4; D not resolved. The CDR3 extends over 15 amino acids. Trimming stripped 4 bases from V and 0 bases from J, with 9 bases between. Per germline, CDR1 MNHEY and CDR2 SMNVEV (reference sequence). The CDR3 DNA reads TGTGCCAGCAGTTGGCGCGGGCCAACTAATGAAAAACTGTTTTTT. This gives the protein CASSWRGPTNEKLFF.

This chain links TRBV13 with TRBJ1-6; D is ambiguous. Germline V lookup: CDR1 PRHDT, CDR2 FYEKMQ (reference sequence). V was trimmed by 0 bases and J by 6 bases, leaving 12 bases between them. The CDR3 is 16 amino acids. The CDR3 DNA follows: TGTGCCAGCAGCTTAGGTCGGCACTGGCTTAATTCACCCCTCCACTTT. This encodes CASSLGRHWLNSPLHF.

The V gene is TRBV9, the J gene TRBJ1-5; unclear D gene. This CDR3 contains 14 residues. With 0 bases removed from V and 5 bases from J, the gap between germline ends came to 9 bases. Germline-derived CDR1 and CDR2 are SGDLS and YYNGEE. In DNA form, the CDR3 reads TGTGCCAGCAGCGTAGGGACTCAACATCAGCCCCAGCATTTT. Residues: CASSVGTQHQPQHF.